These 31 T cell receptor beta chains were all obtained from the same sample, sequenced in a study of shared clonotypes between healthy human individuals. The method was immunoSEQ multiplex PCR; TCRdb's version includes in-frame clones alone and lacks a portion of them. The sample records under 1,100,000 clones, around four fifths being singletons. Sequences were obtained from memory CD4+ T cells sorted from blood. Subset described: CD45RA-negative fraction. All receptors derive from a man aged 18 to 29 in good health.

This clone has a single count. The rearrangement joins TRBV2 to TRBJ2-4, with 9 bases aligning to TRBD2. The germline V gene has CDR1 SNHLY and CDR2 FYNNEI. V was clipped by 8 bases and J by 0 bases; unmatched bases: 14. The CDR3 is 18 residues long. CDR3 sequence reads: CASQERVAGDLAKNIQYF. The CDR3 DNA sequence: TGTGCCAGCCAGGAGCGGGTAGCGGGGGATCTAGCCAAAAACATTCAGTACTTC.

Only one count was recorded for this clone. V gene TRBV5-1 combines with J gene TRBJ2-3; the D gene could be TRBD1 or TRBD2 (5 bases each). Germline assignment: CDR1 SGHRS and CDR2 YFSETQ. CDR3 length equals 15 residues. V lost 0 bases to trimming and J lost 6 bases, with 14 bases between them. CDR3 DNA sequence: TGCGCCAGCAGCTTGGTTGGTCGGGACGGGGATACGCAGTATTTT. It yields the protein CASSLVGRDGDTQYF.

The gene calls are TRBV5-6 and TRBJ2-6, with 11 bases matching TRBD1. With V trimmed by 3 bases and J by 0 bases, 2 bases remained unmatched. The CDR3 spans 17 residues. Looked up from germline, CDR1 is SGHDT and CDR2 is YYEEEE. The CDR3 loop reads CASSYGTGGSGANVLTF. The CDR3 nucleotides read TGTGCCAGCAGCTATGGGACAGGGGGCTCTGGGGCCAACGTCCTGACTTTC.

This clone was counted between two and nine times. The genes are TRBV19 and TRBJ1-2, with D unclear. Trimming shortened V by 6 bases and J by 5 bases, and 16 bases separated the two germline ends. The germline CDR1 and CDR2 sequences are LNHDA and SQIVND (reference sequence). The CDR3 covers 14 residues. The CDR3 DNA follows: TGTGCCAGTAGCAAAACAGAACTCCTTTATGGCTACACCTTC. This codes for CASSKTELLYGYTF. Full variable domain (remainder filled in from reference TRBV19 and TRBJ1-2): DGGITQSPKYLFRKEGQNVTLSCEQNLNHDAMYWYRQDPGQGLRLIYYSQIVNDFQKGDIAEGYSVSREKKESFPLTVTSAQKNPTAFYLCASSKTELLYGYTFGSGTRLTVV.

The chain is built from TRBV19 and TRBJ2-7, with unresolved D. Trimming took 1 base from V and 0 from J, leaving 13 bases between them. The CDR3 contains 16 residues. Germline lookup yields CDR1 LNHDA and CDR2 SQIVND (reference sequence). In nucleotides, the CDR3 is TGTGCCAGTAGTATAGGTCAAGCGTTCAGCTCCTACGAGCAGTACTTC. This sequence encodes CASSIGQAFSSYEQYF.

This chain joins TRBV18 and TRBJ2-1; tentative D call: TRBD2 (5 bases). This CDR3 is 12 amino acids long. The V gene's germline CDR1 is KGHSH and CDR2 LQKENI. V dropped 4 bases and J dropped 10 bases, with 11 bases sitting between them. The CDR3 protein is CASSLSGSEQFF. The CDR3 DNA reads TGTGCCAGCTCACTTTCGGGAAGCGAGCAGTTCTTC.

The chain carries TRBV30 and TRBJ2-5; D is uncertain. The CDR3 consists of 12 residues. Trimming removed 4 bases at V and 5 bases at J, with 11 bases between. Germline loops: CDR1 GTSNPN, CDR2 SVGIG (reference sequence). The CDR3 sequence is CAWTGQRETQYF. CDR3 nucleotides: TGTGCCTGGACAGGCCAGAGGGAGACCCAGTACTTC.

The chain is built from TRBV18 and TRBJ2-4, with D tentatively TRBD1 or TRBD2 (5 bases each). Per the germline V gene, CDR1 is KGHSH and CDR2 is LQKENI. This CDR3 has 15 amino acids. The V end was cut by 1 base, the J end by 3 bases, with 10 bases between. The DNA for the CDR3 is TGTGCCAGCTCACCACGAGAGGGGAACAAAAACATTCAGTACTTC. It encodes CASSPREGNKNIQYF.

The rearrangement joins TRBV18 to TRBJ1-1; D remains unclear. The CDR3 runs 14 residues. The V end lost 1 base, the J end lost 6 bases, and 12 bases lay between the germline ends. CDR1 and CDR2 (germline): KGHSH, LQKENI. CDR3 DNA: TGTGCCAGCTCACCACGTGGCCAACGACCTGAAGCTTTCTTT. Translated, it gives CASSPRGQRPEAFF.

The chain recombines TRBV9 with TRBJ1-5; tentative D call: TRBD1 (6 bases). CDR1 and CDR2 from the germline V gene are SGDLS and YYNGEE. The V end was cut by 0 bases, the J end by 8 bases, with 12 bases between. The CDR3 runs 14 residues. CDR3 nucleotide sequence: TGTGCCAGCAGCGTAGACACGGGGGCAGAGCCCCAGCATTTT. This sequence encodes CASSVDTGAEPQHF.

This clone appeared a few times. V and J are TRBV2 and TRBJ2-7, with D unclear. CDR3 length: 11 amino acids. Trimming removed 8 bases from V and 2 bases from J, with 7 bases in between. Germline V gene lookup returns CDR1 SNHLY and CDR2 FYNNEI. As DNA, the CDR3 is TGTGCCAGCCTTTCTACCTACGAGCAGTACTTC. Translation gives CASLSTYEQYF.

This sequence joins TRBV19 and TRBJ1-6; maybe TRBD1 (5 bases). The CDR3 is made up of 18 amino acids. Trimming left V 5 bases short and J 0 bases short, with 17 bases between. The V gene's germline CDR1 is LNHDA and CDR2 SQIVND (reference sequence). This CDR3 is CASSLRPGRNSYNSPLHF. In DNA form, the CDR3 reads TGTGCCAGTAGTCTACGACCGGGACGGAACTCCTATAATTCACCCCTCCACTTT.

This clone was detected only a few times. The rearrangement uses TRBV7-6 and TRBJ2-5, with D possibly being TRBD2 (7 bases). The CDR3 is 14 residues long. Germline values: CDR1 SGHVS, CDR2 FNYEAQ. V was cut by 1 base and J by 9 bases, with 15 bases left in between. DNA of the CDR3: TGTGCCAGCAGCTTAGAAGTCCGGGGGGCGCCCCAGTACTTC. Translating gives CASSLEVRGAPQYF.

The chain joins TRBV5-6 to TRBJ2-3; TRBD1 is a possible D gene (5 bases). Trimming pared 2 bases from V and 2 bases from J, leaving 12 bases between. CDR3 length equals 15 residues. CDR1 and CDR2 (germline): SGHDT, YYEEEE. CDR3 nucleotides: TGTGCCAGCAGCTTACGGACAATCTCCACAGATACGCAGTATTTT. This translates into CASSLRTISTDTQYF.

The chain carries TRBV28 and TRBJ2-6; D possibly corresponds to TRBD2 (6 bases). Trimming left V 4 bases short and J 0 bases short, with 7 bases between. Germline V CDR1 and CDR2: MDHEN, SYDVKM. The CDR3 runs 15 residues. CDR3 DNA: TGTGCCAGCAGTTGGAGGGGCTCTGGGGCCAACGTCCTGACTTTC. Its protein product is CASSWRGSGANVLTF. Using reference TRBV28 and TRBJ2-6 for the parts outside the CDR3, the full variable domain is DVKVTQSSRYLVKRTGEKVFLECVQDMDHENMFWYRQDPGLGLRLIYFSYDVKMKEKGDIPEGYSVSREKKERFSLILESASTNQTSMYLCASSWRGSGANVLTFGAGSRLTVL.

The rearrangement joins TRBV5-6 to TRBJ2-5; TRBD2 agrees at 7 bases. Germline assignment: CDR1 SGHDT and CDR2 YYEEEE. V lost 4 bases and J lost 2; bases outside the gene matches: 11. The CDR3 is 16 residues long. This CDR3 is CASSRGEGLSQETQYF. The CDR3 DNA reads TGTGCCAGCAGCAGAGGGGAGGGGTTATCTCAAGAGACCCAGTACTTC.

V and J are TRBV7-9 and TRBJ2-1, with D possibly being TRBD2 (5 bases). The CDR3 loop spans 17 amino acids. V was pared by 1 base and J by 7 bases, with 20 bases between. The germline CDR1 and CDR2 sequences are SEHNR and FQNEAQ (reference sequence). This CDR3 reads CASSLVASHPGGNEQFF. The DNA of the CDR3 is TGTGCCAGCAGCTTAGTAGCGTCTCACCCCGGTGGGAATGAGCAGTTCTTC.

Details on this clone: At one end the junction does not follow the germline gene, possibly because of a read error. CDR3 in DNA: TGTGCCAGCACTGAACCCAGTGAAAACACTGAAGCTTTCTTT. This codes for CASTEPSENTEAFF. This chain connects TRBV2 to TRBJ1-1; D is unresolved. This CDR3 has 14 residues. Germline V gene lookup returns CDR1 SNHLY and CDR2 FYNNEI.

The chain has TRBV28 and TRBJ2-7, with D perhaps given as TRBD1 or TRBD2 (6 bases each). V lost 10 bases to trimming and J lost 3 bases, with 16 bases between them. This CDR3 comprises 13 residues. The germline CDR1 and CDR2 sequences are MDHEN and SYDVKM. CDR3 DNA sequence: TGTGCCACCGTGAGAGGGGGGTACTACGAGCAGTACTTC. It codes for CATVRGGYYEQYF.

This clone appeared once. The V gene is TRBV19, the J gene TRBJ2-7; D perhaps matches TRBD2 (6 bases). The CDR3 covers 13 residues. Germline values: CDR1 LNHDA, CDR2 SQIVND (reference sequence). Between the trimmed V and J ends, which lost 7 bases and 6 bases, there was a span of 16 bases. The CDR3 region is CASTYQAGREQYF. DNA of the CDR3: TGTGCCAGTACCTACCAGGCGGGGCGCGAGCAGTACTTC.

The chain carries TRBV6-5 and TRBJ1-1; D remains ambiguous. CDR3 size: 12 residues. Trimming pared 8 bases from V and 1 base from J, leaving 8 bases between. Germline CDR1 is MNHEY and CDR2 is SVGAGI. The CDR3 DNA sequence: TGTGCCAGCTTCGGTCGGAACACTGAAGCTTTCTTT. Its translation is CASFGRNTEAFF.

The chain carries TRBV19 and TRBJ2-3, with D uncertain. Germline lookup yields CDR1 LNHDA and CDR2 SQIVND (reference sequence). The CDR3 has 13 residues. V gave up 2 bases and J gave up 6 bases, with 9 bases separating them. CDR3 in DNA: TGTGCCAGTAGTATAACCCTCTTGGATACGCAGTATTTT. Translating it yields CASSITLLDTQYF.

The chain uses TRBV6-1 and TRBJ2-5; D is uncertain. Looked up from germline, CDR1 is MNHNS and CDR2 is SASEGT. V lost 2 bases, J lost 5 bases, and 15 bases lay in between. The CDR3 is 15 residues long. The CDR3 spells CASSEIGKPGETQYF. The CDR3 DNA is TGTGCCAGCAGTGAAATAGGGAAGCCTGGGGAGACCCAGTACTTC.

This chain joins TRBV19 and TRBJ2-6; a weak D match, TRBD1 (5 bases). Trimming cost V 4 bases and J 13 bases, with 14 bases left between them. The germline V gene encodes CDR1 LNHDA and CDR2 SQIVND (reference sequence). The CDR3 extends over 13 amino acids. The CDR3 DNA sequence: TGTGCCAGTAGTACCCAACTAAGGACAGTCCTGACTTTC. This codes for CASSTQLRTVLTF.

The chain carries TRBV2 and TRBJ2-5, with 11 bases aligning to TRBD1. In germline, CDR1 is SNHLY, CDR2 FYNNEI. The CDR3 is made up of 14 amino acids. V trimming: 7 bases; J trimming: 5 bases; junction bases outside the gene matches: 6. The CDR3 DNA reads as TGTGCCAGCAACCCGGACAGGGGGCAGGAGACCCAGTACTTC. Residues: CASNPDRGQETQYF.

The chain is built from TRBV5-4 and TRBJ2-1; 10 bases map to TRBD2. The CDR3 totals 15 residues. Looked up from germline, CDR1 is SGHNT and CDR2 is YYREEE (reference sequence). J was trimmed by 5 bases and V by 0 bases; bases with no gene match: 2. This chain's CDR3 is CASSLDTSGDNEQFF. The CDR3 coding sequence is TGTGCCAGCAGCTTGGACACTAGCGGGGACAATGAGCAGTTCTTC. Filled out from reference TRBV5-4 and TRBJ2-1, the complete variable domain reads ETGVTQSPTHLIKTRGQQVTLRCSSQSGHNTVSWYQQALGQGPQFIFQYYREEENGRGNFPPRFSGLQFPNYSSELNVNALELDDSALYLCASSLDTSGDNEQFFGPGTRLTVL.

This clone was picked up a small number of times. The V gene is TRBV6-4, the J gene TRBJ2-3; 8 nucleotides align to TRBD2. The CDR3 loop spans 15 amino acids. Germline V gene data show CDR1 as MRHNA and CDR2 as SNTAGT. V was pared by 4 bases and J by 5 bases, with 8 bases of the junction left unmatched. CDR3 DNA sequence: TGTGCCAGCAGTGTTACGGGAGGGCCAAGAGATACGCAGTATTTT. This codes for CASSVTGGPRDTQYF.

This clone was seen only a few times. The rearrangement links TRBV6-5 to TRBJ1-2; 7 bases line up with TRBD1. Looked up from germline, CDR1 is MNHEY and CDR2 is SVGAGI. CDR3 length: 14 amino acids. V gave up 5 bases and J gave up 7 bases; unmatched junction bases: 10. The CDR3 spells CASSPRQGLRGYTF. The CDR3 nucleotides are TGTGCCAGCAGTCCACGACAGGGTCTCCGTGGCTACACCTTC.

This clone appeared a single time. V is TRBV29-1 and J is TRBJ2-1; 13 nucleotides align to TRBD2. Germline V CDR1 and CDR2: SQVTM, ANQGSEA. CDR3 length: 16 amino acids. V lost 3 bases, J lost 8 bases, and 10 bases stayed unmatched. In DNA, the CDR3 is TGCAGCGTTGACCGCCCGGGACTAGCGGGGAAGGATGAGCAGTTCTTC. Translating gives CSVDRPGLAGKDEQFF.

This clone was seen just once. This sequence joins TRBV28 and TRBJ2-5; TRBD1 agrees at 9 bases. After removal of 6 bases from V and 3 bases from J, the junction contained 8 bases not matched to a gene. The CDR3 extends over 15 amino acids. Germline CDR1 reads MDHEN; CDR2 reads SYDVKM. The CDR3 here is CASSRPDRGKETQYF. The CDR3 DNA follows: TGTGCCAGCAGCCGCCCCGACAGGGGGAAAGAGACCCAGTACTTC.

This chain connects TRBV10-2 to TRBJ2-1; 7 bases line up with TRBD1. Germline assignment: CDR1 WSHSY and CDR2 SAAADI. The CDR3 is 15 residues long. V dropped 4 bases and J dropped 9; count of bases not matched to a gene: 12. The DNA of the CDR3 is TGCGCCAGCAGTGGACAGAGACAGGGAATTAGTGAGCAGTTCTTC. This translates into CASSGQRQGISEQFF.